This TCR beta chain derives from a study of CD8 T cells in ankylosing spondylitis. The study, taken as a whole, reports: There was a TCR beta motif, made of several highly homologous variants, that appeared characteristic of ankylosing spondylitis blood. Significant enrichment of disease-linked clones was reportedly seen in matched ankylosing spondylitis synovial fluid. CD8+ cells made up the disease-linked clones, which were relatively rare in peripheral blood.

CDR1 and CDR2 (germline): MNHEY, SVGEGT. The CDR3 length is 18 residues. The V end lost 10 bases, the J end lost 0 bases, and 28 bases lay between the germline ends. Concerning this clonotype: Its antigen remains unidentified.

For TCR beta, libraries came from quantitative 5'-RACE with molecular barcodes. TCRdb called the 5' RACE reads again in MiXCR, with one record for every CDR3 protein. The sample carries some 200,000 distinct CDR3 sequences, approximately 7.4% recorded once. This TCR was recovered from a male donor with ankylosing spondylitis. The specimen was blood, either unsorted or a sorted T cell fraction (not recorded which). The V and J genes are TRBV6-2 or TRBV6-3 and TRBJ2-7; maybe TRBD1 (7 bases). CDR3 nucleotides: TGTGCCACGCGCAACAGGGGAGTAGCGGTTCTCCTCTCCTACGAGCAGTACTTC. Translated: CATRNRGVAVLLSYEQYF.